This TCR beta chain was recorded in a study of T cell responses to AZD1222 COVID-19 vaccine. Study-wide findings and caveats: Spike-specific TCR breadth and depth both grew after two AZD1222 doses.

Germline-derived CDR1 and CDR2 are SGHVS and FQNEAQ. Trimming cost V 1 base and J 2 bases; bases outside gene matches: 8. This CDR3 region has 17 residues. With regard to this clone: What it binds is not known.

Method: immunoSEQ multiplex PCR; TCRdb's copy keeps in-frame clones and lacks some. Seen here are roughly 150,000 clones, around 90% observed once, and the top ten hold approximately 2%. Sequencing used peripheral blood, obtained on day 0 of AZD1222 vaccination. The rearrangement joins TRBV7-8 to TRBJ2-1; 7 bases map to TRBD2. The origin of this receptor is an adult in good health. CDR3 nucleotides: TGTGCCAGCAGCTTAGACCGGGCTAGCGGTCCCTACAATGAGCAGTTCTTC. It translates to CASSLDRASGPYNEQFF.